These 22 T cell receptor beta chains came from one sample sequenced in a study of T cell repertoires in cytomegalovirus infection. One entry per CDR3 protein, called by TCRdb with MiXCR from the reads. The data contain approximately 160,000 distinct CDR3 sequences, roughly 15% of them singletons. Material: CD8+ T cells from PBMCs. These receptors originate from a human donor in good health (CMV status not recorded). Some clones in this sample may be carry-over from other donors' samples.

The chain combines TRBV7-6 with TRBJ2-5; weak D call: TRBD2 (6 bases). The CDR3 runs to 16 residues. V was pared by 3 bases and J by 1 base, with 15 bases between. CDR1 and CDR2 (germline): SGHVS, FNYEAQ. The CDR3 spells CASSFGDSPFQETQYF. Here the CDR3 DNA reads TGTGCCAGCAGCTTTGGGGACTCTCCCTTCCAAGAGACCCAGTACTTC.

This chain links TRBV7-8 with TRBJ2-2, with 10 bases matching TRBD1. The CDR3 has 15 amino acids. After removal of 4 bases from V and 9 bases from J, the junction contained 8 bases not matched to a gene. From germline, CDR1 is SGHVS and CDR2 FQNEAQ. DNA of the CDR3: TGTGCCAGCAGCTGGAGACAGGGGGCCTTCTGGGAGCTGTTTTTT. Translation gives CASSWRQGAFWELFF.

The chain combines TRBV4-3 with TRBJ2-1; D is undetermined. V lost 2 bases and J 7 bases, leaving 3 bases between the germline ends. The germline V gene encodes CDR1 LGHNA and CDR2 YSLEER. This CDR3 contains 11 residues. In nucleotides, the CDR3 is TGCGCCAGCAGCCAAAAGAATGAGCAGTTCTTC. Residues: CASSQKNEQFF.

This chain links TRBV7-2 with TRBJ2-5; 8 bases fit TRBD1. V shed 5 bases, J shed 5 bases, and the junction held 4 bases outside the gene matches. Germline CDR1 is SGHTA and CDR2 is FQGNSA. The CDR3 is made up of 13 amino acids. This CDR3 is CASSRGQGETQYF. As DNA, the CDR3 is TGTGCCAGCAGCCGAGGACAGGGCGAGACCCAGTACTTC.

The chain is built from TRBV7-2 and TRBJ2-5, with 8 bases lining up with TRBD2. V lost 5 bases and J lost 4; bases outside the gene matches: 12. Germline V lookup: CDR1 SGHTA, CDR2 FQGNSA. CDR3 size: 16 residues. The CDR3 protein is CASSLPDGGARETQYF. For the CDR3, the DNA is TGTGCCAGCAGCCTTCCTGACGGGGGGGCCAGAGAGACCCAGTACTTC.

In its sample, this clonotype was seen a few times. The CDR3 sequence is CASLERGTYEQYF. The CDR3 bases are TGTGCCAGCCTCGAGCGGGGGACCTACGAGCAGTACTTC. The genes are TRBV28 and TRBJ2-7, with TRBD2 matching over 8 bases. This CDR3 contains 13 residues. Germline lookup yields CDR1 MDHEN and CDR2 SYDVKM. V dropped 8 bases and J dropped 2; count of bases not matched to a gene: 5. Supplemented by reference TRBV28 and TRBJ2-7, the full variable domain reads DVKVTQSSRYLVKRTGEKVFLECVQDMDHENMFWYRQDPGLGLRLIYFSYDVKMKEKGDIPEGYSVSREKKERFSLILESASTNQTSMYLCASLERGTYEQYFGPGTRLTVT.

The chain couples TRBV7-3 to TRBJ2-3; no clear D gene. The CDR3 has 19 residues. Trimming stripped 0 bases from V and 2 bases from J, with 21 bases between. Per germline, CDR1 SGHTA and CDR2 FQGTGA. The CDR3 DNA reads TGTGCCAGCAGCTTAACCGGGTGGCACGAGAACTATCTCACAGATACGCAGTATTTT. This sequence encodes CASSLTGWHENYLTDTQYF.

The V and J genes are TRBV2 and TRBJ2-1; D is possibly TRBD2 (5 bases). V was clipped by 7 bases and J by 6 bases, with 16 bases between them. CDR1 and CDR2 from the germline V gene are SNHLY and FYNNEI. The CDR3 contains 14 residues. CDR3 loop: CASTRLVGSNEQFF. CDR3 nucleotide sequence: TGTGCCAGCACTCGTCTCGTGGGGAGCAATGAGCAGTTCTTC.

This clonotype was detected a few times. This chain links TRBV28 with TRBJ1-1, with D perhaps matching TRBD1 (5 bases). V was trimmed by 5 bases and J by 1 base, leaving 17 bases between them. Germline loops: CDR1 MDHEN, CDR2 SYDVKM. CDR3 length: 16 amino acids. CDR3 nucleotide sequence: TGTGCCAGCAGTCACCCCCGACAGAGACAGAACACTGAAGCTTTCTTT. Residues: CASSHPRQRQNTEAFF.

The V gene is TRBV6-2 or TRBV6-3, the J gene TRBJ2-7; D remains unclear. Trimming removed 2 bases from V and 5 bases from J, with 16 bases in between. Germline lookup yields CDR1 MNHEY and CDR2 SVGEGT. This CDR3 has 15 amino acids. CDR3 protein: CASSYVGLRADEQYF. The CDR3, as DNA: TGTGCCAGCAGTTACGTGGGCCTCCGCGCGGACGAGCAGTACTTC.

The chain couples TRBV13 to TRBJ2-5; D might be TRBD2 (6 bases). CDR1 is PRHDT, CDR2 FYEKMQ, per germline (reference sequence). Trimming shortened V by 2 bases and J by 3 bases, and 7 bases separated the two germline ends. The CDR3 is 13 residues long. The CDR3 sequence: CASSLRGKETQYF. CDR3 DNA: TGTGCCAGCAGCTTACGGGGGAAAGAGACCCAGTACTTC.

This clonotype was counted only a few times. The genes are TRBV28 and TRBJ2-1; maybe TRBD2 (5 bases). Trimming took 6 bases from V and 2 from J, leaving 8 bases between them. In germline, CDR1 is MDHEN, CDR2 SYDVKM. The CDR3 is 13 residues long. The CDR3 region is CASSPGTYNEQFF. In DNA form, the CDR3 reads TGTGCCAGCAGCCCCGGGACCTACAATGAGCAGTTCTTC.

This clonotype has just a few counts. The chain combines TRBV12-3 or TRBV12-4 with TRBJ2-2; D ambiguous. CDR3 length: 13 amino acids. The V end was cut by 7 bases, the J end by 6 bases, with 12 bases between. The CDR3 sequence: CASTPGVSGELFF. CDR3 nucleotides: TGTGCCAGCACCCCTGGGGTTTCCGGGGAGCTGTTTTTT.

The sample holds a few counts of this clonotype. The rearrangement uses TRBV7-2 and TRBJ2-1, with 11 bases matching TRBD2. V shed 5 bases, J shed 4 bases, and the junction held 7 bases outside the gene matches. CDR3 length: 16 amino acids. Germline CDR1 and CDR2: SGHTA and FQGNSA. In nucleotides, the CDR3 is TGTGCCAGCAGCACACGGACTAGCGGGCGTTACAATGAGCAGTTCTTC. It translates to CASSTRTSGRYNEQFF. The entire variable domain, with the rest obtained from reference TRBV7-2 and TRBJ2-1, is as follows: GAGVSQSPSNKVTEKGKDVELRCDPISGHTALYWYRQSLGQGLEFLIYFQGNSAPDKSGLPSDRFSAERTGGSVSTLTIQRTQQEDSAVYLCASSTRTSGRYNEQFFGPGTRLTVL.

This chain joins TRBV12-3 or TRBV12-4 and TRBJ2-2; 8 nucleotides agree with TRBD1. CDR3 length: 18 amino acids. V shed 7 bases and J 0 bases; nucleotides not matched to a gene: 13. In DNA form, the CDR3 reads TGTGCCAGCAACCCCCTTTATGACAGGGGCTCGAACACCGGGGAGCTGTTTTTT. Translation: CASNPLYDRGSNTGELFF.

The rearrangement joins TRBV4-3 to TRBJ2-7; 7 nucleotides match TRBD2. CDR1 is LGHNA, CDR2 YSLEER, per germline. The CDR3 sequence is 17 residues long. The V and J ends lost 0 bases and 2 bases, in that order; junction bases with no gene match: 10. The CDR3 DNA is TGCGCCAGCAGCCAAGATCCGGGGGGACTTGGGGCCTACGAGCAGTACTTC. Amino acid sequence: CASSQDPGGLGAYEQYF.

The chain carries TRBV5-6 and TRBJ2-5; D gene uncertain. V shed 1 base and J shed 0 bases, with 4 bases lying between them. CDR1 and CDR2 from the germline V gene are SGHDT and YYEEEE. The CDR3 sequence is 13 residues long. CDR3 region: CASSLQYQETQYF. CDR3 nucleotide sequence: TGTGCCAGCAGCTTGCAGTACCAAGAGACCCAGTACTTC. Full variable domain (missing parts from reference TRBV5-6 and TRBJ2-5): DAGVTQSPTHLIKTRGQQVTLRCSPKSGHDTVSWYQQALGQGPQFIFQYYEEEERQRGNFPDRFSGHQFPNYSSELNVNALLLGDSALYLCASSLQYQETQYFGPGTRLLVL.

The rearrangement uses TRBV5-1 and TRBJ2-7; 7 bases are a match to TRBD1. The CDR3 is 14 residues long. The V segment lost 3 bases and the J segment 0 bases; nucleotides outside the gene matches: 3. Germline loops: CDR1 SGHRS, CDR2 YFSETQ. The CDR3 loop is CASSSGQSSYEQYF. The CDR3, as DNA: TGCGCCAGCAGCTCGGGACAGAGCTCCTACGAGCAGTACTTC.

This chain joins TRBV7-9 and TRBJ1-1, with D tentatively TRBD1 (5 bases). The V and J ends lost 0 bases and 5 bases respectively, with 10 bases between them. The germline V gene has CDR1 SEHNR and CDR2 FQNEAQ (reference sequence). This CDR3 is built from 14 residues. In DNA form, the CDR3 reads TGTGCCAGCAGCTTAGCTTCAGGGTTGACTGAAGCTTTCTTT. As protein: CASSLASGLTEAFF.

This clonotype was counted a few times. The rearrangement joins TRBV20-1 to TRBJ2-7; unclear D gene. Germline V gene lookup returns CDR1 DFQATT and CDR2 SNEGSKA (reference sequence). V lost 5 bases, J lost 2 bases, and 4 bases lay in between. The CDR3 is 10 residues long. The CDR3 DNA reads as TGCAGTGCTCTCCCCTACGAGCAGTACTTC. Translated: CSALPYEQYF.

In this sample, this clonotype turned up a few times. The V gene is TRBV29-1, the J gene TRBJ1-2; D call uncertain. The V gene lost 0 bases and the J gene lost 3 bases, with 8 bases spanning the gap. The CDR3 is 13 amino acids. Germline CDR1 reads SQVTM; CDR2 reads ANQGSEA. CDR3 sequence reads: CSVEDRRDYGYTF. The CDR3 DNA sequence: TGCAGCGTTGAAGATCGGAGGGACTATGGCTACACCTTC. Full variable domain (rest looked up from reference TRBV29-1 and TRBJ1-2): SAVISQKPSRDICQRGTSLTIQCQVDSQVTMMFWYRQQPGQSLTLIATANQGSEATYESGFVIDKFPISRPNLTFSTLTVSNMSPEDSSIYLCSVEDRRDYGYTFGSGTRLTVV.

In its sample, this clonotype was seen a few times. The V gene is TRBV20-1, the J gene TRBJ2-7; D is unclear. The V gene's germline CDR1 is DFQATT and CDR2 SNEGSKA (reference sequence). V was shortened by 0 bases and J by 4 bases, with 13 bases between the two germline ends. The CDR3 runs to 14 residues. The CDR3 DNA reads as TGCAGTGCTAGAGATCCCACAGAAAGGTACGAGCAGTACTTC. As protein: CSARDPTERYEQYF.